The sequence of this T cell receptor beta chain was determined in a study of radiation and T cells in renal cell carcinoma. Germline V gene data show CDR1 as SGDLS and CDR2 as YYNGEE. With 0 bases removed from V and 1 base from J, the gap between germline ends came to 8 bases. This CDR3 is built from 15 residues. The repertoire was sequenced with immunoSEQ multiplex PCR; TCRdb's copy has only in-frame clones and lacks some. The data show roughly 80,000 clones, approximately 87% seen once. Time point meaning: blood 4 weeks post-SBRT, at nephrectomy. Regarding treatment: 15 Gy SBRT to primary tumor, nephrectomy 4 weeks later. Nephrectomy followed 15 Gy stereotactic body radiation by 4 weeks.

Specimen: blood, collected from a patient whose treatment included radiotherapy and nephrectomy. This TCR was recovered from an older woman with renal cell carcinoma. The chain has TRBV9 and TRBJ1-3; no definite D call. CDR3: CASSVDGASGNTIYF. For the CDR3, the DNA is TGTGCCAGCAGCGTAGACGGAGCGTCTGGAAACACCATATATTTT. Variable domain in full (rest from reference TRBV9 and TRBJ1-3): DSGVTQTPKHLITATGQRVTLRCSPRSGDLSVYWYQQSLDQGLQFLIQYYNGEERAKGNILERFSAQQFPDLHSELNLSSLELGDSALYFCASSVDGASGNTIYFGEGSWLTVV.